This TCR beta chain was sequenced during a study of T cells in Graves' hyperthyroidism and ophthalmopathy. RNA transcripts gave rise to amplified TCR beta CDR3 regions. A set of HTBI primers served as the primers for a first-round RT-PCR of the TCR CDR3. One entry per CDR3 protein, called by TCRdb with MiXCR from the multiplex PCR reads. The sample carries 600,000 to 750,000 distinct CDR3 sequences, roughly 17% recorded once. CDR1 GTSNPN and CDR2 SVGIG come from the germline V gene (reference sequence). CDR3 length equals 13 residues. V was cut by 2 bases and J by 0 bases, with 6 bases left in between. This clonotype has at least ten counts. Every diagnosis used clinical symptoms, serum thyroxine and TRAb, thyroid ultrasound and orbital computed tomography.

The chain links TRBV30 to TRBJ2-3; D gene uncertain. The sequenced sample was blood. The clonotype was recovered from a man aged 45-60 years with Graves' hyperthyroidism. The CDR3, as DNA: TGTGCCTGGAGTTTTACTAGCACAGATACGCAGTATTTT. It specifies CAWSFTSTDTQYF.